The rows below give T cell receptor beta chains drawn from one sample of a study of pediatric ulcerative colitis. Profiled with immunoSEQ multiplex PCR; TCRdb holds only in-frame clones, not every one. The data show more than 15,000 clones, with around 70% seen just once and roughly 3.1% held by the top ten. Source material: gut tissue. These receptor sequences come from a girl aged 10 to 17 with moderate ulcerative colitis. Both conserved end residues are part of each CDR3. The order of the fields is J gene, D gene, clone size, V gene, CDR3 DNA, CDR3 protein. A D gene is named only where the DNA matches it firmly. Not every row has a clone size; where given, it reads once, few, many or a size class.

TRBJ2-3 | NA | NA | TRBV10-3 | TGTGCCATCAGTGAGTCGACAGATACGCAGTATTTT | CAISESTDTQYF
TRBJ2-1 | TRBD2 | NA | TRBV7-9 | TGTGCCAGCAGCTTAGCCCTAGCGGGGACCTACAATGAGCAGTTCTTC | CASSLALAGTYNEQFF
TRBJ2-1 | TRBD2 | NA | TRBV18 | TGTGCCAGCTCACCACAAAGACTAGCGGGGGGGCTAAATGAGCAGTTCTTC | CASSPQRLAGGLNEQFF
TRBJ2-3 | NA | medium-sized | TRBV11-2 | TGTGCCAGCAGCAGCCACCGGCAGGTGACAGATACGCAGTATTTT | CASSSHRQVTDTQYF
TRBJ1-5 | NA | NA | TRBV5-6 | TGTGCCAGCAGTCCAGGTGGGAATCAGCCCCAGCATTTT | CASSPGGNQPQHF
TRBJ1-6 | TRBD1 | few | TRBV2 | TGTGCCAGCAGTGAAGTGGGACAGGGTCATTCACCCCTCCACTTT | CASSEVGQGHSPLHF
TRBJ2-7 | TRBD2 | once | TRBV4-2 | TGTGCCAGCAGCCAAGAGACTAGCGGGTCCTACGAGCAGTACTTC | CASSQETSGSYEQYF
TRBJ1-1 | NA | NA | TRBV11-2 | TGTGCCAGCAGCTTAGATCGGAGGGGAATGAACACTGAAGCTTTCTTT | CASSLDRRGMNTEAFF
TRBJ2-2 | NA | few | TRBV23-1 | TGCGCCAGCAGTCAATCCGGGGAAAGTAAGACCGGGGAGCTGTTTTTT | CASSQSGESKTGELFF
TRBJ2-1 | NA | NA | TRBV9 | TGTGCCAGCAGCGCCCCCCGGGGCGGGGAGCTCTACAATGAGCAGTTCTTC | CASSAPRGGELYNEQFF
TRBJ2-7 | NA | NA | TRBV18 | TGTGCCAGCTCACCAGTTGCGCCCCGCCTGGGGGAGCAGTACTTC | CASSPVAPRLGEQYF
TRBJ2-7 | TRBD2 | NA | TRBV5-4 | TGTGCCAGCAGCCCTGGACTAGCGGTCTTATACGAGCAGTACTTC | CASSPGLAVLYEQYF
TRBJ1-2 | NA | NA | TRBV19 | TGTGCCAGTAGTATAGTTCGCAGGGGCCCCCCTAGGCTCTATGGCTACACCTTC | CASSIVRRGPPRLYGYTF
TRBJ1-2 | NA | NA | TRBV28 | TGTGCCAGTTCCCTCGACCTCGTTAACTATGGCTACACCTTC | CASSLDLVNYGYTF
TRBJ2-1 | TRBD2 | NA | TRBV30 | TGTGCCTGGTGCCCACTAGCGGGAGGGAATTCGAATGAGCAGTTCTTC | CAWCPLAGGNSNEQFF
TRBJ1-6 | NA | NA | TRBV4-2 | TGTGCCAGCAGCCTCTCTAACCAGGGTACCAATTCACCCCTCCACTTT | CASSLSNQGTNSPLHF
TRBJ2-2 | NA | NA | TRBV21-1 | TGTGCCAGCAGCAAATTCCCCGGACAGGGGACGAACACCGGGGAGCTGTTTTTT | CASSKFPGQGTNTGELFF
TRBJ2-7 | NA | few | TRBV19 | TGTGCCAGTAGTACCCAGGCCGCCGGCGAGCAGTACTTC | CASSTQAAGEQYF
TRBJ2-7 | TRBD1 | NA | TRBV28 | TGTGCCAGCAGGCACAGGGGTTCCTACGAGCAGTACTTC | CASRHRGSYEQYF
TRBJ1-5 | NA | NA | TRBV9 | TGTGCCGGTCCGGGGTATAGCAATCAGCCCCAGCATTTT | CAGPGYSNQPQHF
TRBJ2-7 | NA | NA | TRBV10-3 | TGTGCCATCAGTGAGGGGCAGAGACTCGAGCAGTACTTC | CAISEGQRLEQYF
TRBJ2-6 | NA | NA | TRBV28 | TGTGCCAGCAATCCAGCAGGGTCTGGGGCCAACGTCCTGACTTTC | CASNPAGSGANVLTF
TRBJ1-1 | NA | NA | TRBV2 | TGTGCCAGCAGTGAACTGGGGGCAATTCTTTACGACACTGAAGCTTTCTTT | CASSELGAILYDTEAFF